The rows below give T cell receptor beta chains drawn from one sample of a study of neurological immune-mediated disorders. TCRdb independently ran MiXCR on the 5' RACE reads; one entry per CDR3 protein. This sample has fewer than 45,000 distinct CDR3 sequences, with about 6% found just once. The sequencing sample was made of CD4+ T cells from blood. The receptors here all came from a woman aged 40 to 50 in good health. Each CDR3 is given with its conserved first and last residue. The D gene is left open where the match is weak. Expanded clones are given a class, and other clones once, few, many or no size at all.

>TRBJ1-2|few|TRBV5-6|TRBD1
TGTGCCAGCAGCTATTTGACAGGGTTTTTAGCTAACTATGGCTACACCTTC
CASSYLTGFLANYGYTF
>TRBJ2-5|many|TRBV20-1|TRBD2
TGCAGTGCTAGTAGCGGGAGTCTGGAGACCCAGTACTTC
CSASSGSLETQYF
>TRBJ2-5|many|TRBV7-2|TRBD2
TGTGCCAGCAGCTTAGGCGGACTAGCGGCCCAGTACTTC
CASSLGGLAAQYF
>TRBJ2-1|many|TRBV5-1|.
TGCGCCAGCAGCTTGTCCGGGACCCCTCAGTACAATGAGCAGTTCTTC
CASSLSGTPQYNEQFF
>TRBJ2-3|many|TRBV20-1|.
TGCAGTGCTAGTCAGTTCGGCAGGGTGGCAGATACGCAGTATTTT
CSASQFGRVADTQYF
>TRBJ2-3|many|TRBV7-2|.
TGTGCCAGCAGCTTAGGGCCCGGTGCGCAGTATTTT
CASSLGPGAQYF
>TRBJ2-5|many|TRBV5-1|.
TGCGCCAGCAGCCGGGACGGAAAAGAGACCCAGTACTTC
CASSRDGKETQYF
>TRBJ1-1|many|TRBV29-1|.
TGCAGCGTTCGAGGGCAGGGAGGGACTGAAGCTTTCTTT
CSVRGQGGTEAFF
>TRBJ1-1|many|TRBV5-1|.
TGCGCCAGCAGCTTGGAATGGGACACTGAAGCTTTCTTT
CASSLEWDTEAFF
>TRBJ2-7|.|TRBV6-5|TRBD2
TGTGCCAGCAGTTACTCGGGTCAAGCGGGGCCAGCCTACGAGCAGTACTTC
CASSYSGQAGPAYEQYF
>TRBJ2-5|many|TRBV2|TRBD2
TGTGCCGGGCGACGGGAGGGCCCAGAGACCCAGTACTTC
CAGRREGPETQYF
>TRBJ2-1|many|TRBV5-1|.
TGCGCCAGCAGCCGGGCGGACTCCTACAATGAGCAGTTCTTC
CASSRADSYNEQFF
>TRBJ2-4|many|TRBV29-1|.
TGCAGCGTGGGTGGTCGCGCCAAAAACATTCAGTACTTC
CSVGGRAKNIQYF
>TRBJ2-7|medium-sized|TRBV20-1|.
TGCAGTGCTAGAGATCGAGGGGTTGGCGCCTACGAGCAGTACTTC
CSARDRGVGAYEQYF
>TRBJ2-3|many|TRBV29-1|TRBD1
TGCAGCGTAACAGGGGGTTCGGCGGCAGATACGCAGTATTTT
CSVTGGSAADTQYF
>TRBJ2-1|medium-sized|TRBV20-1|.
TGCAGTGCTAGAGGGCCTGGTGGTGAGCAGTTCTTC
CSARGPGGEQFF